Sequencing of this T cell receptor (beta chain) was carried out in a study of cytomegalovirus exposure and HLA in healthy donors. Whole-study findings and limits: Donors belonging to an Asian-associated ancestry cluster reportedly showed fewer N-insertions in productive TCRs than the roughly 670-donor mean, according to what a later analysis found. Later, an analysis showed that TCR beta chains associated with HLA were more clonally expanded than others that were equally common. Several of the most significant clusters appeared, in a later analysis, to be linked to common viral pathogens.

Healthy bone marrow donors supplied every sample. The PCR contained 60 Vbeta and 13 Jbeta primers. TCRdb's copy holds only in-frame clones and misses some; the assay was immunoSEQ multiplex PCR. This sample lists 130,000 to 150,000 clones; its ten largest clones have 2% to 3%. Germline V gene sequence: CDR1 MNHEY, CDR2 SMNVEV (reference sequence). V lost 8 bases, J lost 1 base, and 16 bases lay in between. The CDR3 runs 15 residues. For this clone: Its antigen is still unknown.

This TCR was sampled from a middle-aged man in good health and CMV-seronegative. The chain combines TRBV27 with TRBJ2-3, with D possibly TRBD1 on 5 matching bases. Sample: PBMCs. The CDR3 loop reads CASGAQILRTDTQYF. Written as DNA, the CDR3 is TGTGCCAGCGGGGCACAAATCCTACGCACAGATACGCAGTATTTT.